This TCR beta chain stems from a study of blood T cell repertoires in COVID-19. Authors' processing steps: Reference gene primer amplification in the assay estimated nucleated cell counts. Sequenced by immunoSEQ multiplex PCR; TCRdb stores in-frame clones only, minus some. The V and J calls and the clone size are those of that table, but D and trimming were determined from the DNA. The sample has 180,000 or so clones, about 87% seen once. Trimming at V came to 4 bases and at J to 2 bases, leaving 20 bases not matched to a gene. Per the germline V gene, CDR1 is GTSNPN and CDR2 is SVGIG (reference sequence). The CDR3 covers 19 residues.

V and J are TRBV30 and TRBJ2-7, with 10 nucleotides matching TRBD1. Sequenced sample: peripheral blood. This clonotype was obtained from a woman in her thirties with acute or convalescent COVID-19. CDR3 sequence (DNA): TGTGCCTGGACCAGAGGGACAGGGGCTATACTGACGATGGCCTACGAGCAGTACTTC. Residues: CAWTRGTGAILTMAYEQYF.